This TCR beta chain was retrieved from a study of siplizumab effects on memory and regulatory T cells. The germline V gene encodes CDR1 LGHNT and CDR2 FRNRAP. V gave up 3 bases and J gave up 2 bases, with 4 bases separating them. The CDR3 consists of 12 residues. Notes on this clone: Its target is not known.

Study-wide findings and caveats: Suppressive function of proliferating Tregs from siplizumab cultures was not confirmed.

The method was immunoSEQ multiplex PCR; TCRdb's version includes in-frame clones alone and lacks a portion of them. The table records about 120,000 clones, 80% to 95% of them present only once. V and J are TRBV12-5 and TRBJ1-1; no clear D. The TCR comes from a human donor in good health. The sequencing sample was made of non-Treg CD4+ T cells sorted from blood. The CDR3 loop is CASGFGNTEAFF. CDR3 DNA sequence: TGTGCTAGTGGTTTTGGAAACACTGAAGCTTTCTTT.